This T cell receptor beta chain was sequenced for a study of blood T cell repertoires in COVID-19. Study as a whole: Cohort 3 recovered donors had two negative PCRs, clearance, or symptom resolution.

Participant age was roughly 18 to 95 years, and participants resided in around 24 US areas. Clinical history reported by participants formed the basis on which cohorts were assigned. Per the original methods: Counts of nucleated cells, estimated from reference gene primer amplification, were obtained. The repertoire was sequenced with immunoSEQ multiplex PCR; TCRdb's copy has only in-frame clones and lacks some. V, J and clone size were drawn from that table, and D and trimming were deduced from the DNA. This table has 120,000 to 150,000 clones, over 75% appearing once. After removal of 7 bases from V and 0 bases from J, the junction contained 11 bases not matched to a gene. Per the germline V gene, CDR1 is SQVTM and CDR2 is ANQGSEA. CDR3 length: 15 residues.

Sequencing was carried out using PBMCs or T cells enriched from blood (not recorded which). The clonotype was recovered from a man between 50 and 59 years old in a cohort exposed to, infected with or recovered from COVID-19 (not recorded which). The chain joins TRBV29-1 to TRBJ1-2; TRBD1 matches 7 bases. CDR3 residues: CSDWDRSTSNYGYTF. The CDR3 DNA reads as TGCAGCGACTGGGACAGATCGACATCTAACTATGGCTACACCTTC. Full variable domain (remainder filled in from reference TRBV29-1 and TRBJ1-2): SAVISQKPSRDICQRGTSLTIQCQVDSQVTMMFWYRQQPGQSLTLIATANQGSEATYESGFVIDKFPISRPNLTFSTLTVSNMSPEDSSIYLCSDWDRSTSNYGYTFGSGTRLTVV.